This T cell receptor beta chain derives from a study of T cells after yellow fever vaccination. Study details: Low-cell-number fractions were prepared with SMART-Seq v4 Ultra Low Input.

Template switching with 5'RACE generated the TCR cDNA and added a universal primer site and UMIs. TCRdb fed the 5' RACE reads into MiXCR, producing one record per CDR3 protein. The repertoire holds about 430,000 distinct CDR3 sequences, with around a sixth as singletons. General study results and limits: Abundant clonotypes from the bulk population could get into FACS-sorted repertoires as contaminants.

This clonotype was observed a handful of times. Its antigen is still unknown. The receptor comes from a man between 18 and 29 years old who received the YFV17D yellow fever vaccine. Here the sequenced sample was PBMCs, taken before the yellow fever booster vaccination.

The CDR3 loop reads CASSHRDRGLHEQFF. In DNA, the CDR3 is TGTGCCAGTTCCCACCGGGACAGGGGCCTCCATGAGCAGTTCTTC. The chain is built from TRBV14 and TRBJ2-1, with 10 bases fitting TRBD1. The CDR3 runs 15 residues. Per the germline V gene, CDR1 is SGHDN and CDR2 is FVKESK. J gave up 8 bases and V 9 bases, and 13 bases lay outside the gene matches.